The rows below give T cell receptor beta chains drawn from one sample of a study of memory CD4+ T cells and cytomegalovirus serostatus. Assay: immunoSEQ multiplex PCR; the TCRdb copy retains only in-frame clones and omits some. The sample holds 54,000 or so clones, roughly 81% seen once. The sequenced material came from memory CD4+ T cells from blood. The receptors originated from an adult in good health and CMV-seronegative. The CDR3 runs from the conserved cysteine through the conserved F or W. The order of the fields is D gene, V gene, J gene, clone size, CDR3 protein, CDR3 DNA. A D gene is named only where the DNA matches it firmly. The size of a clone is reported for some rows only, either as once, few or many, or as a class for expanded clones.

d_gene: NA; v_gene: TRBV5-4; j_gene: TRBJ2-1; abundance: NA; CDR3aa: CASSKRHNEQFF; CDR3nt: TGTGCCAGCAGCAAGCGACACAATGAGCAGTTCTTC
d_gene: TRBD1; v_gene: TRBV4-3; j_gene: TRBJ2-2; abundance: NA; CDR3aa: CASSRLGQGMNTGELFF; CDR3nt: TGCGCCAGCAGCCGACTCGGACAGGGGATGAACACCGGGGAGCTGTTTTTT
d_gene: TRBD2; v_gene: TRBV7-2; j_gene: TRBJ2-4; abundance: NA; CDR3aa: CASSLAPAGGENIQYF; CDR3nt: TGTGCCAGCAGCCTAGCCCCGGCGGGGGGCGAAAACATTCAGTACTTC
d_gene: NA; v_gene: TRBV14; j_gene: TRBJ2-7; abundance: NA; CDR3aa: CASSQVYRDYEQYF; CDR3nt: TGTGCCAGCAGCCAAGTTTACAGGGACTACGAGCAGTACTTC
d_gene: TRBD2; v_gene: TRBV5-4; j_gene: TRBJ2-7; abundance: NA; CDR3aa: CASGNQRGDYEQYF; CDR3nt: TGTGCCAGCGGTAATCAGCGGGGCGACTACGAGCAGTACTTC
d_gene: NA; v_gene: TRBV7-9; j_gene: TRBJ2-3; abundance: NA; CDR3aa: CASSAGSYTQYF; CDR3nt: TGTGCCAGCAGTGCGGGGAGTTATACGCAGTATTTT
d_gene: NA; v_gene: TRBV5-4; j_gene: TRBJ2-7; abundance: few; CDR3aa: CASSSRAQGGYEQYF; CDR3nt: TGTGCCAGCAGCTCCCGGGCTCAAGGGGGGTACGAGCAGTACTTC
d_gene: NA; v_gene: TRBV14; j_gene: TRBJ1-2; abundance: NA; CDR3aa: CASSQQTGVGSGYTF; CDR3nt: TGTGCCAGCAGCCAACAGACAGGAGTTGGAAGTGGCTACACCTTC
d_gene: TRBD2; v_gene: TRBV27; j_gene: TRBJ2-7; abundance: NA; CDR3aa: CASSWGLAEPYEQYF; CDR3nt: TGTGCCAGCAGTTGGGGACTAGCGGAGCCCTACGAGCAGTACTTC
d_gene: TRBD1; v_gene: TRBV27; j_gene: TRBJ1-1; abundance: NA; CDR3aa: CASSLDLGGRNTEAFF; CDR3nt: TGTGCCAGCAGTTTAGACCTAGGGGGCAGGAACACTGAAGCTTTCTTT
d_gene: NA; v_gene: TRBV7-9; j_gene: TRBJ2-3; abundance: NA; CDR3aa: CASSLVGEVNTQYF; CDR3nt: TGTGCCAGCAGCTTAGTAGGGGAGGTGAATACGCAGTATTTT
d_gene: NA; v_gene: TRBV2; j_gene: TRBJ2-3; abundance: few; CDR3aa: CASRSGRSTDTQYF; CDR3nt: TGTGCCAGCAGGTCGGGACGGAGCACAGATACGCAGTATTTT
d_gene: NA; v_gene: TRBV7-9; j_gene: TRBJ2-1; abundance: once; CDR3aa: CASSLRLTHFDSSYNEQFF; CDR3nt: TGTGCCAGCAGCTTGAGACTCACTCATTTCGACAGCTCCTACAATGAGCAGTTCTTC
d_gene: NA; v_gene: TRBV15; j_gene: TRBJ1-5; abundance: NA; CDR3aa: CATSRGGDRDSNQPQHF; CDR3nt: TGTGCCACCAGCAGGGGGGGAGACCGGGATAGCAATCAGCCCCAGCATTTT
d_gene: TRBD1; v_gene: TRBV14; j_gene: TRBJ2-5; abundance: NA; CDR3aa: CASSQWDRGRETQYF; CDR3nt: TGTGCCAGCAGCCAGTGGGACAGGGGGCGAGAGACCCAGTACTTC
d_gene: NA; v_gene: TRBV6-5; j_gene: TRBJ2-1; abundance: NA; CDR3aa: CASSQGGDYNEQFF; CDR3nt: TGTGCCAGCAGCCAGGGGGGGGACTACAATGAGCAGTTCTTC
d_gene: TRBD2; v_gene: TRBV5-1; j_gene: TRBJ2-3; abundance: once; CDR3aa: CASSQGLAKTDTQYF; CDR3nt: TGCGCCAGCAGCCAAGGACTAGCGAAGACAGATACGCAGTATTTT